The text below deals with one T cell receptor (beta chain). There is no known antigen for this receptor. Base quality data are lacking; no much larger clone is found one base away. The immunoSEQ Assay, a bias-controlled multiplex PCR, was used to amplify TCRbeta CDR3 regions from genomic DNA. The original pipeline was this. Nucleated cell counts per sample were estimated from amplification of reference gene primers within the assay. To quantify the absolute abundance of each unique TCRbeta CDR3 rearrangement, sequence reads were collapsed and filtered. For each sample, productive Simpson clonality was calculated as the square root of Simpson's diversity index over productive rearrangements. In TCRdb, the immuneACCESS table is reduced to in-frame sequences with V and J assigned. These tables do not hold every clone; where another copy was compared, an unresolved V gene accounts for under half, and the others remain unexplained. V and J calls and clone size are copied from that table; D and trimming were computed from the DNA. Within this sample are tens of thousands of clones, with 70% to 85% of them counted one time only. Approximately 5.8% of the sample goes to the ten largest clones.

These data come from a study of blood T cell repertoires in COVID-19 (dated by TCRdb to 2018 to 2020). In the study overall: Collaborator samples came from the United States, Italy and Spain and covered acute and convalescent phases of COVID-19. The material from the prospective study consisted of cDNA or gDNA derived from T cells, B-cell-depleted T cells, or PBMCs. Sample metadata almost always included a de-identified subject ID, COVID-19 status, age in years and sex. The samples were drawn from two sources: the first 160 participants of the ongoing ImmuneRACE study, and 950 to 1,500 subjects contributed by 6 global collaborators. The dataset comprised deeply sampled blood TCRbeta repertoires from subjects exposed to, actively infected with, or recovered from COVID-19. HLA class I and class II types, where available, came from metadata supplied by the sample provider rather than from assay-based typing. A freely available public database, intended as a resource for researchers studying the immune response to SARS-CoV-2, is where the repertoires were released.

Overall results and qualifications from the work: The quantity of clinical and demographic metadata differed by source and by participant and was supplied without curation.

Each collaborating institution followed its own protocols to collect whole blood in K2EDTA tubes. For TCRbeta analysis, collaborators shipped samples in one of three forms: frozen whole blood, isolated PBMCs, or DNA extracted from either of those sample types. As encoded in the germline V gene, CDR1 is SGHVS while CDR2 is FNYEAQ. Unmatched junction bases come to 5, with V trimmed by 5 bases and J by 7 bases. Spanning cysteine to phenylalanine, the CDR3 consists of 14 amino acids. The CDR3 DNA has 42 bases and is translated from base 1. Sample: peripheral blood. This sequence was found in a man between 45 and 60 years old with active or convalescent COVID-19. In this chain, TRBV7-6 is recombined with TRBJ1-6; 7 middle bases align to TRBD1. The nucleotide sequence is given as TGTGCCAGCAGCCGGGGACAGACAAATTCACCCCTCCACTTT. Its translation is CASSRGQTNSPLHF.